These T cell receptor beta chains were read from a single sample in a study of blood T cell repertoires in COVID-19. TCRdb's table, derived via immunoSEQ multiplex PCR, lists solely in-frame clones and lacks some. The table records more than 75,000 clones, under 85% of them present only once. Sequencing used peripheral blood. Receptors were obtained from a human donor in a cohort sampled during active COVID-19. The CDR3 runs from the conserved cysteine through the conserved F or W. The order of the fields is J gene, D gene, V gene, clone size, CDR3 protein, CDR3 DNA. D genes are given only for firm matches. A clone size is listed for some rows: how often the clone was seen (once, few, many), or a class if it is expanded.

J: TRBJ2-3; D: TRBD2; V: TRBV15; size: .; CDR3: CATSRAGTRGTDTQYF; DNA: TGTGCCACCAGCAGAGCCGGGACTAGAGGCACAGATACGCAGTATTTT
J: TRBJ2-7; D: .; V: TRBV14; size: .; CDR3: CASSPSRGNYEQYF; DNA: TGTGCCAGCAGTCCCTCAAGGGGCAACTACGAGCAGTACTTC
J: TRBJ2-5; D: TRBD2; V: TRBV27; size: .; CDR3: CASSPRLARETQYF; DNA: TGTGCCAGCAGTCCAAGACTAGCACGGGAGACCCAGTACTTC
J: TRBJ2-2; D: TRBD2; V: TRBV7-6; size: .; CDR3: CASSLRVGGGRSGELFF; DNA: TGTGCCAGCAGCTTACGGGTGGGCGGGGGTAGGTCCGGGGAGCTGTTTTTT
J: TRBJ1-2; D: TRBD1; V: TRBV18; size: .; CDR3: CASSPGTGPYGYTF; DNA: TGTGCCAGCTCACCAGGGACAGGGCCTTATGGCTACACCTTC
J: TRBJ1-6; D: .; V: TRBV5-4; size: .; CDR3: CASSLAGAYNSPLHF; DNA: TGTGCCAGCAGCTTGGCAGGGGCCTATAATTCACCCCTCCACTTT
J: TRBJ2-7; D: .; V: TRBV3-1/TRBV3-2; size: .; CDR3: CASSPRQAGEQYF; DNA: TGTGCCAGCAGCCCCCGACAGGCAGGCGAGCAGTACTTC
J: TRBJ1-1; D: .; V: TRBV7-8; size: .; CDR3: CASTLGGGGTEAFF; DNA: TGTGCCAGCACCCTGGGGGGGGGTGGCACTGAAGCTTTCTTT
J: TRBJ2-3; D: TRBD2; V: TRBV9; size: .; CDR3: CASSVGPSGGKDTQYF; DNA: TGTGCCAGCAGCGTAGGTCCTAGCGGGGGCAAAGATACGCAGTATTTT
J: TRBJ1-6; D: .; V: TRBV4-1; size: .; CDR3: CASSPQVGSPLHF; DNA: TGCGCCAGCAGCCCTCAAGTCGGTTCACCCCTCCACTTT
J: TRBJ2-1; D: TRBD2; V: TRBV7-2; size: .; CDR3: CASSKSGDPYNEQFF; DNA: TGTGCCAGCAGTAAGAGCGGGGACCCCTACAATGAGCAGTTCTTC
J: TRBJ2-2; D: TRBD1; V: TRBV5-1; size: few; CDR3: CASSRTGRDTGELFF; DNA: TGCGCCAGCAGTCGGACAGGGCGCGACACCGGGGAGCTGTTTTTT
J: TRBJ1-2; D: .; V: TRBV2; size: .; CDR3: CASIKRGIDGYTF; DNA: TGTGCCAGCATAAAACGCGGCATCGATGGCTACACCTTC
J: TRBJ1-4; D: .; V: TRBV5-3; size: .; CDR3: CARSTDRATNEKLFF; DNA: TGTGCCAGAAGCACTGACAGAGCAACTAATGAAAAACTGTTTTTT
J: TRBJ1-2; D: .; V: TRBV5-1; size: .; CDR3: CASSLGRARDYGYTF; DNA: TGCGCCAGCAGCTTGGGTAGGGCCAGGGACTATGGCTACACCTTC
J: TRBJ1-3; D: .; V: TRBV19; size: .; CDR3: CASTRQGYGNTIYF; DNA: TGTGCCAGTACCCGCCAGGGGTATGGAAACACCATATATTTT
J: TRBJ2-7; D: TRBD2; V: TRBV19; size: .; CDR3: CASSIDKSGLAIPYEQYF; DNA: TGTGCCAGTAGTATAGATAAATCTGGACTAGCGATCCCCTACGAGCAGTACTTC
J: TRBJ2-7; D: .; V: TRBV13; size: .; CDR3: CASSSRSGGATYEQYF; DNA: TGTGCCAGCAGCTCACGGTCTGGGGGGGCGACCTACGAGCAGTACTTC
J: TRBJ2-3; D: .; V: TRBV28; size: once; CDR3: CASSFRGMSTDTQYF; DNA: TGTGCCAGCAGTTTTAGGGGGATGAGCACAGATACGCAGTATTTT
J: TRBJ1-1; D: .; V: TRBV7-9; size: .; CDR3: CASSMGRTGNTEAFF; DNA: TGTGCCAGCAGTATGGGGCGCACAGGGAACACTGAAGCTTTCTTT
J: TRBJ2-1; D: .; V: TRBV3-1/TRBV3-2; size: .; CDR3: CASSQGPIQFF; DNA: TGTGCCAGCAGCCAGGGCCCTATACAGTTCTTC
J: TRBJ1-2; D: .; V: TRBV11-2; size: .; CDR3: CASSLEPGPYGYTF; DNA: TGTGCCAGCAGCTTAGAACCAGGGCCTTATGGCTACACCTTC
J: TRBJ1-4; D: .; V: TRBV6-5; size: .; CDR3: CASSFTTGFNEKLFF; DNA: TGTGCCAGCAGTTTTACGACAGGCTTTAATGAAAAACTGTTTTTT
J: TRBJ2-2; D: TRBD2; V: TRBV5-4; size: .; CDR3: CASSLEAGSRTGELFF; DNA: TGTGCCAGCAGCTTGGAAGCGGGGAGCCGCACCGGGGAGCTGTTTTTT
J: TRBJ1-6; D: TRBD1; V: TRBV19; size: .; CDR3: CASSPGTGSNSPLHF; DNA: TGTGCCAGTAGTCCGGGGACAGGGAGTAATTCACCCCTCCACTTT
J: TRBJ2-3; D: TRBD1; V: TRBV7-3; size: once; CDR3: CASSLDRGTDTQYF; DNA: TGTGCCAGCAGCTTAGACAGGGGTACAGATACGCAGTATTTT
J: TRBJ2-7; D: .; V: TRBV2; size: .; CDR3: CAASERLGAEQYF; DNA: TGTGCCGCCAGTGAAAGGCTGGGGGCCGAGCAGTACTTC
J: TRBJ1-2; D: TRBD1; V: TRBV5-1; size: .; CDR3: CASSYGQGASTF; DNA: TGCGCCAGCAGCTATGGACAGGGGGCGAGCACCTTC
J: TRBJ1-5; D: .; V: TRBV6-5; size: .; CDR3: CASRRGQNANQPQHF; DNA: TGTGCCAGCAGACGTGGACAGAACGCGAATCAGCCCCAGCATTTT
J: TRBJ2-7; D: .; V: TRBV20-1; size: .; CDR3: CSASRASGSYEQYF; DNA: TGCAGTGCTAGTAGAGCCAGCGGGTCCTACGAGCAGTACTTC
J: TRBJ2-2; D: TRBD2; V: TRBV28; size: .; CDR3: CASSRTSQMSGELFF; DNA: TGTGCCAGCAGTCGGACTAGCCAAATGAGCGGGGAGCTGTTTTTT
J: TRBJ2-2; D: TRBD2; V: TRBV15; size: .; CDR3: CATSTPGRGGPAGELFF; DNA: TGTGCCACCAGCACTCCCGGTCGGGGGGGCCCTGCCGGGGAGCTGTTTTTT
J: TRBJ2-2; D: TRBD2; V: TRBV23-1; size: .; CDR3: CASSLRGAEPNTGELFF; DNA: TGCGCCAGCAGCCTGCGGGGGGCGGAACCTAACACCGGGGAGCTGTTTTTT
J: TRBJ2-7; D: TRBD1; V: TRBV12-3/TRBV12-4; size: .; CDR3: CASSLGTGTEQYF; DNA: TGTGCCAGCAGTCTAGGGACAGGGACCGAGCAGTACTTC
J: TRBJ1-1; D: .; V: TRBV3-1/TRBV3-2; size: .; CDR3: CASSQLGGRAEAFF; DNA: TGTGCCAGCAGCCAATTAGGGGGGAGGGCTGAAGCTTTCTTT